A selection of T cell receptor beta chains follows, all from one sample in a study of breast tumors, draining lymph nodes, adjacent tissues. TCRdb itself ran the multiplex PCR reads through MiXCR, one entry per CDR3 protein. The repertoire includes nearly 200,000 distinct CDR3 sequences, roughly 31% of them detected once, and 4% to 5.5% sits in the top ten. Sequenced material: axillary lymph node tissue. The receptors were gathered from a female donor with breast cancer. Some clones in this sample may be carry-over from other donors' samples. CDR3s include the opening cysteine and the closing phenylalanine or tryptophan. The D gene is left open where the match is weak. The size field is filled for only some rows; it gives once, few, many or a size class.

V: TRBV20-1; J: TRBJ1-4; size: .; D: TRBD1; DNA: TGCAGTGCCCGACCGGGACAGGGGGCTTATAATGAAAAACTGTTTTTT; CDR3: CSARPGQGAYNEKLFF
V: TRBV20-1; J: TRBJ2-7; size: .; D: TRBD2; DNA: TGCAGTGCTAGAGAATTGTTAGCGGGGACGCTCAACGAGCAGTACTTC; CDR3: CSARELLAGTLNEQYF
V: TRBV28; J: TRBJ1-5; size: few; D: .; DNA: TGTGCCAGCTACCCGGGAGGGACCCACATAAGGCCCCAGCATTTT; CDR3: CASYPGGTHIRPQHF
V: TRBV9; J: TRBJ1-2; size: many; D: .; DNA: TGTGCCAGCAGCCCTTGGGGGGGCTTAGGCTATGGCTACACCTTC; CDR3: CASSPWGGLGYGYTF
V: TRBV5-5; J: TRBJ2-7; size: many; D: .; DNA: TGTGCCAGCAGCTTGGTGTCGGGGCTAACCTACGAGCAGTACTTC; CDR3: CASSLVSGLTYEQYF
V: TRBV7-9; J: TRBJ2-1; size: many; D: TRBD2; DNA: TGTGCCAGCAGCTTCACTAGCGGCGAGCAGTTCTTC; CDR3: CASSFTSGEQFF
V: TRBV15; J: TRBJ2-7; size: many; D: .; DNA: TGTGCCACCAGCAGAGATACATCCTACGAGCAGTACTTC; CDR3: CATSRDTSYEQYF
V: TRBV29-1; J: TRBJ2-3; size: .; D: TRBD2; DNA: TGCAGCGTAGCTTCCCCGGGACTAGGCACAGATACGCAGTATTTT; CDR3: CSVASPGLGTDTQYF
V: TRBV7-9; J: TRBJ2-3; size: many; D: TRBD2; DNA: TGTGCCAGCAGCTGGAGGGCGGGAGGCCGCACAGATACGCAGTATTTT; CDR3: CASSWRAGGRTDTQYF
V: TRBV24-1; J: TRBJ2-5; size: many; D: TRBD2; DNA: TGTGCCACCAGTGCCCAAGGCGGGGGGGGAGAGACCCAGTACTTC; CDR3: CATSAQGGGGETQYF
V: TRBV19; J: TRBJ1-2; size: many; D: .; DNA: TGTGCCAGTAGAATAGGTGCTCCCCCGAACTATGGCTACACCTTC; CDR3: CASRIGAPPNYGYTF
V: TRBV29-1; J: TRBJ1-4; size: .; D: .; DNA: TGCAGCGTTGAGCGAGGGCTAGCGTGG; CDR3: CSVERGLAW
V: TRBV19; J: TRBJ2-1; size: many; D: .; DNA: TGTGCCAGTAGTATAGGAGGGGGAGACTACAATGAGCAGTTCTTC; CDR3: CASSIGGGDYNEQFF
V: TRBV7-9; J: TRBJ1-1; size: .; D: .; DNA: TGTGCCAGCAGCCCTAGGGGTACGGAAGCTTTCTTT; CDR3: CASSPRGTEAFF
V: TRBV20-1; J: TRBJ2-7; size: many; D: .; DNA: TGCAGTGCTAGCCCCGGGAGCCGAAAAGTCTACGAGCAGTACTTC; CDR3: CSASPGSRKVYEQYF
V: TRBV9; J: TRBJ1-6; size: once; D: .; DNA: .; CDR3: CASSVGMGNSPLPF
V: TRBV12-3/TRBV12-4; J: TRBJ1-2; size: many; D: .; DNA: TGTGCCAGCAGTTTGCCCGGGGGCGACTATGGCTACACCTTC; CDR3: CASSLPGGDYGYTF
V: TRBV12-3/TRBV12-4; J: TRBJ2-2; size: few; D: TRBD1; DNA: TGTGCCAGCACCAAAACGACAGGGGGCGTCACCGGGGAGCTGTTTTTT; CDR3: CASTKTTGGVTGELFF
V: TRBV28; J: TRBJ1-1; size: .; D: .; DNA: TGTGCCAGCAGTACCGGACCGGAAACTGAAGCTTTCTTT; CDR3: CASSTGPETEAFF
V: TRBV12-3/TRBV12-4; J: TRBJ2-5; size: many; D: TRBD1; DNA: TGTGCCAGCGGGGACAGTTACAAAGAGACCCAGTACTTC; CDR3: CASGDSYKETQYF
V: TRBV20-1; J: TRBJ2-3; size: many; D: .; DNA: TGCAGTGCACCGTCTGGGTCACGCCGCACAGATACGCAGTATTTT; CDR3: CSAPSGSRRTDTQYF
V: TRBV15; J: TRBJ1-1; size: many; D: .; DNA: TGTGCCACCAGCAGAGACCGAAACACTGAAGCTTTCTTT; CDR3: CATSRDRNTEAFF
V: TRBV2; J: TRBJ2-5; size: many; D: .; DNA: TGTGCCAGCAGTGATATGGGTGGGGAGACCCAGTACTTC; CDR3: CASSDMGGETQYF
V: TRBV27; J: TRBJ1-2; size: many; D: .; DNA: TGTGCCAGCAGCACAAGACGGGGCATCTATGGCTACACCTTC; CDR3: CASSTRRGIYGYTF
V: TRBV3-1; J: TRBJ1-5; size: .; D: TRBD1; DNA: TGTGCCAGCAGCCAACTGTCGGGACAGGGTAATCAGCCCCAGCATTTT; CDR3: CASSQLSGQGNQPQHF
V: TRBV2; J: TRBJ2-3; size: .; D: .; DNA: TGTGCCAGCAGTGAATATGTAGGGGAGGCAGATACGCAGTATTTT; CDR3: CASSEYVGEADTQYF
V: TRBV20-1; J: TRBJ2-3; size: .; D: TRBD2; DNA: TGCAGTGGGGCTAGCGGGAGACCAGATACGCAGTATTTT; CDR3: CSGASGRPDTQYF
V: TRBV11-3; J: TRBJ2-1; size: many; D: TRBD1; DNA: TGTGCCAGCAGCCCCAGAGGGGGCGGCTACAATGAGCAGTTCTTC; CDR3: CASSPRGGGYNEQFF
V: TRBV4-1; J: TRBJ2-4; size: many; D: TRBD1; DNA: TGCGCCAGCAGCCAGCAAGGGGGACAGGGGATTAACATTCAGTACTTC; CDR3: CASSQQGGQGINIQYF
V: TRBV20-1; J: TRBJ1-1; size: .; D: .; DNA: TGCAGTGCTAGAGTTTTGGATACCGAAGCTTTCTTT; CDR3: CSARVLDTEAFF
V: TRBV7-3; J: TRBJ1-2; size: many; D: TRBD1; DNA: TGTGCCAGCAGCTTAACCCACGGACAGGGTGAAGGCTACACCTTC; CDR3: CASSLTHGQGEGYTF